The 10 T cell receptor beta chains below come from one sample, sequenced in a study of cytomegalovirus exposure and HLA in healthy donors. PCR amplification relied on 60 Vbeta primers (plus 13 Jbeta primers). Clones were sequenced by immunoSEQ multiplex PCR, and TCRdb holds only the in-frame ones, with some missing. The sample table sets out 140,000 to 150,000 clones. Sequenced: PBMCs. These receptors came from a male donor in good health and CMV-seronegative.

CDR3 sequence reads: CAWSSRGRGVGQPQHF. CDR3 bases: TGTGCCTGGAGTTCCCGTGGCAGGGGAGTAGGACAGCCCCAGCATTTT. The chain has TRBV30 and TRBJ1-5; a possible D gene is TRBD1 (6 bases). Trimming pared 2 bases from V and 7 bases from J, leaving 21 bases between. This CDR3 has 16 residues. CDR1 is GTSNPN and CDR2 is SVGIG in the germline V gene (reference sequence).

The chain recombines TRBV14 with TRBJ1-2, with D hard to call. This CDR3 contains 13 residues. Germline assignment: CDR1 SGHDN and CDR2 FVKESK. The V and J ends lost 5 bases and 4 bases respectively, with 11 bases between them. CDR3 region: CASSVSTFYGYTF. The CDR3 nucleotides are TGTGCCAGCAGCGTTTCGACATTCTATGGCTACACCTTC.

The rearrangement uses TRBV5-1 and TRBJ2-7, with a possible D match to TRBD1 (6 bases). V lost 4 bases and J 4 bases, leaving 30 bases between the germline ends. Germline V gene lookup returns CDR1 SGHRS and CDR2 YFSETQ. The CDR3 has 19 amino acids. CDR3 sequence (DNA): TGCGCCAGCAGCCGAGGTACTGAAGCGTACAGGGTCTCACAGTACGAGCAGTACTTC. Amino acid sequence: CASSRGTEAYRVSQYEQYF.

This chain links TRBV5-6 with TRBJ1-2; weak D call: TRBD1 (5 bases). V lost 6 bases and J lost 7, with 13 bases in between. CDR1 and CDR2 from the germline V gene are SGHDT and YYEEEE. CDR3 length: 12 residues. The CDR3 loop is CASTQGFRGYTF. For the CDR3, the DNA is TGTGCCAGCACCCAGGGTTTCCGTGGCTACACCTTC.

This chain links TRBV19 with TRBJ2-7, with 13 bases identical to TRBD2. The CDR3 sequence is 15 residues long. Trimming removed 5 bases from V and 6 bases from J; junction bases left unmatched: 7. Germline CDR1 is LNHDA and CDR2 is SQIVND (reference sequence). The CDR3 loop is CASSARTSGSGEQYF. Written as DNA, the CDR3 is TGTGCCAGTAGTGCGAGGACTAGCGGGAGTGGCGAGCAGTACTTC. Full variable domain (missing parts from reference TRBV19 and TRBJ2-7): DGGITQSPKYLFRKEGQNVTLSCEQNLNHDAMYWYRQDPGQGLRLIYYSQIVNDFQKGDIAEGYSVSREKKESFPLTVTSAQKNPTAFYLCASSARTSGSGEQYFGPGTRLTVT.

The chain is built from TRBV5-1 and TRBJ1-4, with D possibly matching TRBD1 (6 bases). CDR1 SGHRS and CDR2 YFSETQ come from the germline V gene. The germline V and J ends were trimmed by 3 bases and 0 bases, with 9 bases remaining between them. The CDR3 contains 15 residues. This CDR3 is CASSSPGATNEKLFF. The CDR3 DNA reads TGCGCCAGCAGCTCCCCAGGGGCAACTAATGAAAAACTGTTTTTT.

The J gene is TRBJ2-6, the V gene TRBV5-1; 10 nucleotides line up with TRBD1. The CDR3 sequence is 17 residues long. The J segment lost 2 bases and the V segment lost 1 base, leaving 3 bases of the junction unmatched. Germline V gene lookup returns CDR1 SGHRS and CDR2 YFSETQ. The CDR3 protein is CASSLLGTGAGANVLTF. The CDR3, as DNA: TGCGCCAGCAGCTTGTTAGGGACAGGGGCTGGGGCCAACGTCCTGACTTTC. Filled out from reference TRBV5-1 and TRBJ2-6, the complete variable domain reads KAGVTQTPRYLIKTRGQQVTLSCSPISGHRSVSWYQQTPGQGLQFLFEYFSETQRNKGNFPGRFSGRQFSNSRSEMNVSTLELGDSALYLCASSLLGTGAGANVLTFGAGSRLTVL.

The chain employs TRBV19 and TRBJ2-4, with D maybe TRBD2 (6 bases). V shed 5 bases and J shed 7 bases, with 6 bases lying between them. This CDR3 has 11 amino acids. CDR1 is LNHDA, CDR2 SQIVND, per germline (reference sequence). The CDR3 DNA sequence: TGTGCCAGTAGTCGGGGGAACATTCAGTACTTC. Amino acid sequence: CASSRGNIQYF. The variable domain in full, completed from reference TRBV19 and TRBJ2-4, reads DGGITQSPKYLFRKEGQNVTLSCEQNLNHDAMYWYRQDPGQGLRLIYYSQIVNDFQKGDIAEGYSVSREKKESFPLTVTSAQKNPTAFYLCASSRGNIQYFGAGTRLSVL.

The chain has TRBV18 and TRBJ1-1, with TRBD1 matching 7 bases. The V and J ends lost 6 bases and 6 bases, in that order; junction bases with no gene match: 10. This CDR3 is 14 amino acids long. The V gene's germline CDR1 is KGHSH and CDR2 LQKENI. For the CDR3, the DNA is TGTGCCAGCTCCCGCGAGGGGGCTCGGGCTGAAGCTTTCTTT. Translation: CASSREGARAEAFF.

The rearrangement links TRBV5-1 to TRBJ2-1; 10 nucleotides align to TRBD2. Germline CDR1 and CDR2: SGHRS and YFSETQ. V gave up 0 bases and J gave up 3 bases; unmatched junction bases: 6. The CDR3 loop spans 17 amino acids. CDR3 sequence: CASSLEKTSGVYNEQFF. The CDR3 DNA sequence: TGCGCCAGCAGCTTGGAAAAAACTAGCGGGGTCTACAATGAGCAGTTCTTC.